This TCR beta chain derives from a study of CD8+ T cells in alopecia areata. This clone showed up just once. What it recognizes is unknown. Sequencing templates came from extracted RNA that was reverse transcribed into cDNA. Some clones are missing from TCRdb's copy, which holds only in-frame ones; the method was immunoSEQ multiplex PCR. The data hold 110,000 to 150,000 clones, with about 88% observed a single time. Treatment reported: oral pan-JAK inhibitor, 5-10 mg twice daily. Alopecia areata patients provided lesional scalp punch biopsies and peripheral blood. Study-wide findings and caveats: While tofacitinib was given, many expanded lesional clones persisted in scalp and blood.

The TCR originated in a human donor with alopecia areata. Specimen: CD8+ T cells sorted from blood, collected at week 4, from a patient treated with tofacitinib.

The CDR3 DNA is TGTGCCAGCAGTGGGGATACAGGACTGGACACTGAAGCTTTCTTT. Its translation: CASSGDTGLDTEAFF. V is TRBV6-5 and J is TRBJ1-1, with D possibly matching TRBD1 (5 bases). CDR1 MNHEY and CDR2 SVGAGI come from the germline V gene. CDR3 length equals 15 residues. Trimming left V 5 bases short and J 3 bases short, with 16 bases between.